This T cell receptor beta chain was sequenced in a study of cytomegalovirus exposure and HLA in healthy donors. The junction had 7 bases not matched to a gene; V was cut back by 3 bases and J by 6 bases. The germline V gene has CDR1 LGHNT and CDR2 FRNRAP. The length of the CDR3 is 16 residues. PCR was performed using 60 Vbeta and 13 Jbeta primers. Clones were sequenced by immunoSEQ multiplex PCR, and TCRdb holds only the in-frame ones, with some missing. Of about 150,000 clones listed, under 85% are singletons. The chain joins TRBV12-5 to TRBJ2-1, with 11 bases aligning to TRBD1. Sequenced sample: PBMCs. The clonotype comes from a young man in good health and CMV-seronegative. The CDR3 region has the DNA TGTGCTAGTGGTTTCTGGGACAGGGGGATGTTCAATGAGCAGTTCTTC. It specifies CASGFWDRGMFNEQFF.